This T cell receptor (beta chain) is drawn from a study of blood T cell repertoires in COVID-19. TCRdb keeps only in-frame clones here, not all; method: immunoSEQ multiplex PCR. The sample shows about 410,000 clones, about 88% of them seen only once. Germline values: CDR1 MNHEY, CDR2 SVGEGT. The V end lost 2 bases, the J end lost 3 bases, and 8 bases lay between the germline ends. The CDR3 contains 13 residues. J is TRBJ2-7 and V is TRBV6-2 or TRBV6-3; D remains unclear. This TCR derives from a woman aged 40 to 55 with COVID-19, enrolled during active disease. The sample comprised peripheral blood. In DNA, the CDR3 is TGTGCCAGCAGTTACCCGGTTCTCTACGAGCAGTACTTC. This encodes CASSYPVLYEQYF.